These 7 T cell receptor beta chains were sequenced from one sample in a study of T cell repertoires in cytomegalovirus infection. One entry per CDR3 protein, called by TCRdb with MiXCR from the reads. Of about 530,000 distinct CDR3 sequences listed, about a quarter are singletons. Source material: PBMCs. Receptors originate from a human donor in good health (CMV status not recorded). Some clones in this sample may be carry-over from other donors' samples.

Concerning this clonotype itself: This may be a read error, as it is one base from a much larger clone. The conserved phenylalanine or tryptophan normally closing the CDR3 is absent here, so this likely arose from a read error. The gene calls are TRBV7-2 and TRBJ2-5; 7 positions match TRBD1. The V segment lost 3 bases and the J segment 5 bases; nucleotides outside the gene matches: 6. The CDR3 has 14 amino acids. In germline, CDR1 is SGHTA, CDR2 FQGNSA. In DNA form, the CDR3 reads TGTGCCAGCAGCTTGACAGGGATGGGGGAGACCCAGTACTAC. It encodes CASSLTGMGETQYY.

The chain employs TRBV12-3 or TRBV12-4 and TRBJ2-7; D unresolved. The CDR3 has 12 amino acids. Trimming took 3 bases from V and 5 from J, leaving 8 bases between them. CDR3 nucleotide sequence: TGTGCCAGCAGTTTCCGGCCCAACGAGCAGTACTTC. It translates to CASSFRPNEQYF.

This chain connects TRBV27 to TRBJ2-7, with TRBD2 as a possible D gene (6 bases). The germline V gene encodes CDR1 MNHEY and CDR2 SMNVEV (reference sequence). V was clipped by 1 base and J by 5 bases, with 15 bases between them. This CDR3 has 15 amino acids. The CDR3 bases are TGTGCCAGCAGTTTATTAGCTGACACGGGGGACGAGCAGTACTTC. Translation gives CASSLLADTGDEQYF.

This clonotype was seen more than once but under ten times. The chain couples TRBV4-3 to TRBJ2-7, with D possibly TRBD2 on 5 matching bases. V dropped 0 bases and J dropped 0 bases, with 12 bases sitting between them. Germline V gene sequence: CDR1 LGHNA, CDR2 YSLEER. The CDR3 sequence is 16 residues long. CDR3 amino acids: CASSQDRTGSSYEQYF. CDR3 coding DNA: TGCGCCAGCAGCCAAGATCGGACGGGGAGCTCCTACGAGCAGTACTTC.

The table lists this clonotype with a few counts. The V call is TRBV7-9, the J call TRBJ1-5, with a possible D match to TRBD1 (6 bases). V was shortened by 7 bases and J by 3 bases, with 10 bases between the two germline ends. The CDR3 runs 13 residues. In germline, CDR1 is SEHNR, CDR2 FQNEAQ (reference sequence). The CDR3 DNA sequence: TGTGCCAGCAACGGGGGCCCCAATCAGCCCCAGCATTTT. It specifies CASNGGPNQPQHF.

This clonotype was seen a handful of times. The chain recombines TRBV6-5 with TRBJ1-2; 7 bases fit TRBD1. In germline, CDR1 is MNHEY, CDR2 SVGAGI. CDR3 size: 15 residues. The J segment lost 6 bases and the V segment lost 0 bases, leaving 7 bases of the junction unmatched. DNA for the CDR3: TGTGCCAGCAGTTACTCGATAACAGGGGTTGATGGCTACACCTTC. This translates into CASSYSITGVDGYTF.

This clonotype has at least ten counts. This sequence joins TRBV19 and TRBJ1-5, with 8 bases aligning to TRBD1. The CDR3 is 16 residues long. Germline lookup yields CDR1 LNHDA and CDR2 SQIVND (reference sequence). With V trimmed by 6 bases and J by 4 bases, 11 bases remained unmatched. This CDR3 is CASRDYGQGLNQPQHF. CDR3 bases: TGTGCCAGTAGGGACTACGGACAGGGATTAAATCAGCCCCAGCATTTT.